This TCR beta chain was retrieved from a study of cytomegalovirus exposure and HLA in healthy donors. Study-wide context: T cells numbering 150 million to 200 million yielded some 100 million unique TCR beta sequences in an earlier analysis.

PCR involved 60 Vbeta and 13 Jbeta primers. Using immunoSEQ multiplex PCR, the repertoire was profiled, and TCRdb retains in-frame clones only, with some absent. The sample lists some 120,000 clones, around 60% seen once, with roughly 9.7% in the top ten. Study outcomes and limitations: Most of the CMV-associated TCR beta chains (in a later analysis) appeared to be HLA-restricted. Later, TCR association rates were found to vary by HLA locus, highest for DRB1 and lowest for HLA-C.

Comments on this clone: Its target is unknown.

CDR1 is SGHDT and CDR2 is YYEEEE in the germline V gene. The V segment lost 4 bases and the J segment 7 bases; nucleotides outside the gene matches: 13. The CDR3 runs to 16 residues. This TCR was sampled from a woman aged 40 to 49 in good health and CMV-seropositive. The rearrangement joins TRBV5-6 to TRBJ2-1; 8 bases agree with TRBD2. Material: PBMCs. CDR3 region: CASSPYQRERKNEQFF. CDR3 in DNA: TGTGCCAGCAGCCCCTATCAGCGGGAGCGAAAGAATGAGCAGTTCTTC.